These 29 T cell receptor beta chains were sequenced from one sample in a study of blood T cell repertoires in COVID-19. The protocol was immunoSEQ multiplex PCR, while the TCRdb copy is restricted to in-frame clones and leaves out a portion. The repertoire consists of some 530,000 clones, with 70% to 90% occurring once and the leading ten covering 3.2%. Sample: peripheral blood. These receptors originate from a human donor in a cohort sampled during active COVID-19.

This clone was seen repeatedly, ten times or more. The chain has TRBV28 and TRBJ1-4, with 8 bases aligning to TRBD1. The V gene's germline CDR1 is MDHEN and CDR2 SYDVKM. The V segment lost 3 bases and the J segment 8 bases; nucleotides outside the gene matches: 8. The CDR3 is 15 amino acids. CDR3 in amino acids: CASSFRQGLVEKLFF. CDR3 DNA sequence: TGTGCCAGCAGTTTTCGACAGGGGTTGGTGGAAAAACTGTTTTTT. The full variable domain, completed using reference TRBV28 and TRBJ1-4, is DVKVTQSSRYLVKRTGEKVFLECVQDMDHENMFWYRQDPGLGLRLIYFSYDVKMKEKGDIPEGYSVSREKKERFSLILESASTNQTSMYLCASSFRQGLVEKLFFGSGTQLSVL.

This rearrangement joins TRBV28 to TRBJ2-7; possibly TRBD2 for D (5 bases). Germline CDR1 MDHEN, CDR2 SYDVKM. The CDR3 spans 14 residues. V lost 5 bases and J 2 bases, leaving 13 bases between the germline ends. The CDR3 reads CASSIGRVTYEQYF. In DNA form, the CDR3 reads TGTGCCAGCAGTATTGGGCGGGTGACCTACGAGCAGTACTTC.

The chain uses TRBV7-2 and TRBJ1-6, with 7 bases fitting TRBD1. Germline lookup yields CDR1 SGHTA and CDR2 FQGNSA. This CDR3 has 15 residues. J gave up 7 bases and V 2 bases, and 5 bases lay outside the gene matches. The CDR3 region is CASSLFRGVNSPLHF. DNA for the CDR3: TGTGCCAGCAGCTTATTCAGGGGGGTCAATTCACCCCTCCACTTT.

This rearrangement joins TRBV6-5 to TRBJ2-1; the match to TRBD1 covers 10 bases. The CDR3 length is 16 residues. J was trimmed by 4 bases and V by 1 base; bases with no gene match: 4. Germline CDR1 and CDR2: MNHEY and SVGAGI. CDR3 in DNA: TGTGCCAGCAGTTACTTGGGACAGGGGTCTTACAATGAGCAGTTCTTC. Translation: CASSYLGQGSYNEQFF.

This chain joins TRBV3-1 (or the pseudogene TRBV3-2) and TRBJ2-5; the D is unclear. Germline lookup yields CDR1 LGHDT and CDR2 YNNKEL (reference sequence). The CDR3 is 15 residues long. The V gene lost 0 bases and the J gene lost 0 bases, with 8 bases spanning the gap. The CDR3 DNA reads as TGTGCCAGCAGCCAAGATACAGAGTACCAAGAGACCCAGTACTTC. As protein: CASSQDTEYQETQYF.

The J gene is TRBJ1-2, the V gene TRBV29-1; 9 bases are shared with TRBD1. In germline, CDR1 is SQVTM, CDR2 ANQGSEA. Trimming took 1 base from V and 8 from J; bases not matched to a gene: 2. There are 12 residues in the CDR3. CDR3 coding DNA: TGCAGCGTTGAAGCAGACAGGGGGGGCTACACCTTC. This translates into CSVEADRGGYTF.

The chain couples TRBV24-1 to TRBJ2-7; the D is unclear. The CDR3 is made up of 14 amino acids. Between the trimmed V and J ends, which lost 4 bases and 0 bases, there was a span of 9 bases. The V gene's germline CDR1 is KGHDR and CDR2 SFDVKD. In DNA form, the CDR3 reads TGTGCCACCAGTGACGCAAGGAGCTCCTACGAGCAGTACTTC. This codes for CATSDARSSYEQYF.

This chain connects TRBV19 to TRBJ2-5, with 11 bases that match TRBD2. Germline V gene sequence: CDR1 LNHDA, CDR2 SQIVND (reference sequence). There are 15 residues in the CDR3. V lost 2 bases, J lost 9 bases, and 8 bases stayed unmatched. In DNA, the CDR3 is TGTGCCAGTAGTATACTAGCGGGAGGTTCGATGGCCCAGTACTTC. Its protein is CASSILAGGSMAQYF.

The rearrangement joins TRBV10-1 to TRBJ2-1; TRBD2 might be the D (5 bases). The germline V gene has CDR1 WNHNN and CDR2 SYGVQD (reference sequence). The CDR3 is 13 residues long. Trimming took 0 bases from V and 9 from J, leaving 9 bases between them. The DNA for the CDR3 is TGCGCCAGCAGTGAGTCGCCGGCGGGTGAGCAGTTCTTC. Translating it yields CASSESPAGEQFF.

In DNA, the CDR3 is TGTGCCAGCAGCTTAGGTTACACGTGGTATGAAGCTTTCTTT. Protein: CASSLGYTWYEAFF. The chain carries TRBV11-2 and TRBJ1-1; the D is unclear. V was shortened by 1 base and J by 7 bases, with 13 bases between the two germline ends. Germline V gene data show CDR1 as SGHAT and CDR2 as FQNNGV. The CDR3 runs to 14 residues.

The rearrangement links TRBV11-1 to TRBJ2-5; 7 nucleotides match TRBD1. The germline V gene encodes CDR1 SGHAT and CDR2 FQDESV (reference sequence). The CDR3 consists of 15 residues. The ends lost 4 bases at V and 3 bases at J; junction bases unmatched: 8. CDR3 DNA sequence: TGTGCCAGCAGCTCGCGAACAGGGGCTAAAGAGACCCAGTACTTC. Translation: CASSSRTGAKETQYF.

The chain links TRBV28 to TRBJ1-2; 10 bases map to TRBD1. The V segment lost 1 base and the J segment 5 bases; nucleotides outside the gene matches: 1. Germline V gene sequence: CDR1 MDHEN, CDR2 SYDVKM. The CDR3 runs to 14 residues. Here the CDR3 reads CASSLSGQGYGYTF. CDR3 DNA: TGTGCCAGCAGTTTATCGGGACAGGGGTATGGCTACACCTTC.

The chain couples TRBV29-1 to TRBJ2-7; D might be TRBD2 (6 bases). Trimming stripped 2 bases from V and 7 bases from J, with 12 bases between. Per germline, CDR1 SQVTM and CDR2 ANQGSEA. The CDR3 extends over 12 amino acids. CDR3 amino acids: CSVEWASAEQYF. CDR3 nucleotide sequence: TGCAGCGTTGAATGGGCTAGCGCGGAGCAGTACTTC.

This clone was detected only once. This specimen includes other DNA sequences encoding the same CDR3. The J gene is TRBJ1-1, the V gene TRBV7-9; no firm D call. Per the germline V gene, CDR1 is SEHNR and CDR2 is FQNEAQ (reference sequence). V dropped 5 bases and J dropped 1 base, with 8 bases sitting between them. The CDR3 sequence is 13 residues long. CDR3 amino acids: CASSTRQNTEAFF. Here the CDR3 DNA reads TGTGCCAGCAGCACCCGACAGAACACTGAAGCTTTCTTT.

The V and J genes are TRBV11-1 and TRBJ1-2; D ambiguous. Trimming took off 3 bases at V and 0 bases at J, with 5 bases between the two ends. This CDR3 is built from 13 residues. Germline V gene data show CDR1 as SGHAT and CDR2 as FQDESV (reference sequence). CDR3 loop: CASSFQTNYGYTF. The CDR3 DNA reads as TGTGCCAGCAGCTTCCAGACTAACTATGGCTACACCTTC.

The J gene is TRBJ2-2, the V gene TRBV7-8, with 8 bases matching TRBD2. V shed 3 bases and J 7 bases; nucleotides not matched to a gene: 10. Germline assignment: CDR1 SGHVS and CDR2 FQNEAQ. The CDR3 loop spans 16 amino acids. CDR3 sequence reads: CASSFPAGVMGGELFF. The DNA of the CDR3 is TGTGCCAGCAGCTTTCCAGCGGGAGTAATGGGCGGGGAGCTGTTTTTT.

V gene TRBV3-1 (or the pseudogene TRBV3-2) combines with J gene TRBJ2-7, with 7 bases aligning to TRBD2. The CDR3 is made up of 14 amino acids. Germline lookup yields CDR1 LGHDT and CDR2 YNNKEL (reference sequence). With 0 bases clipped from V and 6 bases from J, the junction kept 5 bases outside the gene matches. CDR3 in DNA: TGTGCCAGCAGCCAAGATTCGGGAGGCAGCGAGCAGTACTTC. It yields the protein CASSQDSGGSEQYF.

The CDR3 sequence is CATSGGPFNEQFF. CDR3 bases: TGTGCCACCTCGGGAGGGCCCTTCAATGAGCAGTTCTTC. The chain carries TRBV10-3 and TRBJ2-1, with 8 bases matching TRBD2. CDR1 and CDR2 from the germline V gene are ENHRY and SYGVKD. V was clipped by 10 bases and J by 6 bases; unmatched bases: 8. CDR3 size: 13 residues.

The genes are TRBV5-6 and TRBJ1-2; a possible D gene is TRBD1 (5 bases). Germline V gives CDR1 SGHDT, CDR2 YYEEEE. CDR3 length: 12 amino acids. Trimming pared 2 bases from V and 7 bases from J, leaving 9 bases between. CDR3 protein: CASSLGVPGYTF. The CDR3, as DNA: TGTGCCAGCAGCTTAGGGGTCCCTGGCTACACCTTC.

V and J are TRBV4-3 and TRBJ2-5, with 7 bases lining up with TRBD1. V lost 0 bases to trimming and J lost 7 bases; unmatched junction nucleotides: 14. Germline V gene data show CDR1 as LGHNA and CDR2 as YSLEER. The length of the CDR3 is 17 residues. CDR3 sequence: CASSQDPPTGQMVTQYF. CDR3 nucleotide sequence: TGCGCCAGCAGCCAAGACCCCCCGACAGGGCAGATGGTGACCCAGTACTTC.

The rearrangement links TRBV10-2 to TRBJ2-7, with 9 bases fitting TRBD2. V shed 7 bases and J 1 base; nucleotides not matched to a gene: 2. The CDR3 spans 13 residues. Looked up from germline, CDR1 is WSHSY and CDR2 is SAAADI. The CDR3: CASIAGDSYEQYF. In DNA form, the CDR3 reads TGCGCCAGCATAGCGGGAGATTCCTACGAGCAGTACTTC.

This clone was picked up one time. The CDR3 nucleotides are TGCGCCAGCAGCTTGGATACGAGTTCGGCCTACAATGAGCAGTTCTTC. As protein: CASSLDTSSAYNEQFF. The chain recombines TRBV5-1 with TRBJ2-1; D uncertain. V lost 0 bases, J lost 2 bases, and 12 bases lay in between. Per germline, CDR1 SGHRS and CDR2 YFSETQ. The CDR3 totals 16 residues.

This clone was found a few times. The V gene is TRBV19, the J gene TRBJ1-1, with D hard to call. The CDR3 covers 14 residues. Trimming shortened V by 4 bases and J by 5 bases, and 14 bases separated the two germline ends. From germline, CDR1 is LNHDA and CDR2 SQIVND (reference sequence). CDR3 nucleotide sequence: TGTGCCAGTAGTAACCCCGGGATCCTAACTGAAGCTTTCTTT. Translating gives CASSNPGILTEAFF.

J is TRBJ2-7 and V is TRBV14, with unresolved D. CDR3 length: 16 amino acids. CDR1 and CDR2 (germline): SGHDN, FVKESK. Trimming removed 2 bases at V and 0 bases at J, with 14 bases between. CDR3 in DNA: TGTGCCAGCAGCCAAAATCATCCGAGAGGCTCCTACGAGCAGTACTTC. Encoded protein: CASSQNHPRGSYEQYF.

The V and J genes are TRBV7-2 and TRBJ2-7; 7 bases align to TRBD2. Trimming cost V 5 bases and J 7 bases; bases outside gene matches: 14. CDR1 and CDR2 from the germline V gene are SGHTA and FQGNSA. The CDR3 contains 15 residues. The CDR3 here is CASSPLAGATGEQYF. The DNA for the CDR3 is TGTGCCAGCAGCCCTTTAGCGGGCGCGACGGGTGAGCAGTACTTC.

This chain uses TRBV19 with TRBJ2-1; 10 bases align to TRBD2. The germline gives CDR1 LNHDA, CDR2 SQIVND (reference sequence). After removal of 3 bases from V and 7 bases from J, the junction contained 6 bases not matched to a gene. This CDR3 has 15 amino acids. The CDR3 loop reads CASSISPSGSNEQFF. DNA for the CDR3: TGTGCCAGTAGTATTTCCCCTAGCGGGAGTAATGAGCAGTTCTTC.

The chain carries TRBV28 and TRBJ1-5; D possibly corresponds to TRBD1 (5 bases). In germline, CDR1 is MDHEN, CDR2 SYDVKM. The CDR3 spans 17 residues. Between the trimmed V and J ends, which lost 5 bases and 1 base, there was a span of 18 bases. CDR3 in DNA: TGTGCCAGCAGTCCACCTACAGGAATGGGGAGCAATCAGCCCCAGCATTTT. It is translated as CASSPPTGMGSNQPQHF.

This clone has more than one count but fewer than ten. CDR3 protein: CASSQRGGPGKGNTEAFF. The DNA for the CDR3 is TGTGCCAGCAGCCAAAGGGGGGGCCCAGGGAAGGGGAACACTGAAGCTTTCTTT. V usage is TRBV3-1 (or the pseudogene TRBV3-2) and J usage is TRBJ1-1, with D possibly TRBD1 on 6 matching bases. This CDR3 is built from 18 residues. Germline V gene lookup returns CDR1 LGHDT and CDR2 YNNKEL (reference sequence). With 2 bases removed from V and 1 base from J, the gap between germline ends came to 20 bases.

The V gene is TRBV2, the J gene TRBJ2-1; 10 nucleotides agree with TRBD2. The germline CDR1 and CDR2 sequences are SNHLY and FYNNEI. The CDR3 length is 16 residues. With V trimmed by 3 bases and J by 8 bases, 10 bases remained unmatched. CDR3 in DNA: TGTGCCAGCAGTGATCCGGGGGCTAGCGGGAGCGATGAGCAGTTCTTC. Its protein is CASSDPGASGSDEQFF.